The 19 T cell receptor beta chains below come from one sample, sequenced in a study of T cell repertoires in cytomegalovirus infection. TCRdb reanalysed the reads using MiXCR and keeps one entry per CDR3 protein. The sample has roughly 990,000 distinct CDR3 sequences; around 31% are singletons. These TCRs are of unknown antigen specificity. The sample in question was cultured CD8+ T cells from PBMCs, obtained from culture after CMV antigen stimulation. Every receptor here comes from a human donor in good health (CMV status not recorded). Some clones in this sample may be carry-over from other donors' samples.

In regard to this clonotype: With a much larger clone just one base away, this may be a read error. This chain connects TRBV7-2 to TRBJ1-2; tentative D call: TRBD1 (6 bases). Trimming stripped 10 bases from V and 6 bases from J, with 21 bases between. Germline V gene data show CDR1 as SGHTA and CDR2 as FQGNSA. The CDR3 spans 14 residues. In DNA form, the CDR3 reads TGTGCCAACACACACCCTGGGGGGGGGCATGGCTACACCTTC. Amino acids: CANTHPGGGHGYTF.

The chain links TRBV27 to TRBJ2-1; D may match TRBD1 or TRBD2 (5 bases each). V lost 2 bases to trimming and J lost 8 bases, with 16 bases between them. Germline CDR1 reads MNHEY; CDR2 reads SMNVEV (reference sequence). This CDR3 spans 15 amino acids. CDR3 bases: TGTGCCAGCAGTTTACAGGGAGTCTCGTGGGATGAGCAGTTCTTC. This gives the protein CASSLQGVSWDEQFF.

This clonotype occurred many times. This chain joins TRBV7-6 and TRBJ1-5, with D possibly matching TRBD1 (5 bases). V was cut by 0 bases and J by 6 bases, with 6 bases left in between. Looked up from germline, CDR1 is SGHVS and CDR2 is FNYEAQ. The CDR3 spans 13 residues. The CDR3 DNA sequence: TGTGCCAGCAGCTTAGCGCAGGGTCAGCCCCAGCATTTT. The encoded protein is CASSLAQGQPQHF.

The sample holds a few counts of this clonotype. The CDR3 spells CASISSGGSYNEQFF. CDR3 coding DNA: TGTGCCAGCATATCGTCAGGGGGTTCTTACAATGAGCAGTTCTTC. The chain recombines TRBV28 with TRBJ2-1, with 7 bases identical to TRBD1. Germline CDR1 MDHEN, CDR2 SYDVKM. Trimming took 7 bases from V and 4 from J; bases not matched to a gene: 10. The CDR3 is 15 amino acids.

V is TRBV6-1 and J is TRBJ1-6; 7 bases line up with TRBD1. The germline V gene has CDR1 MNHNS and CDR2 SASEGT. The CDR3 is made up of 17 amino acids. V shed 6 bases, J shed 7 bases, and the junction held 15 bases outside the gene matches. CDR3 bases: TGTGCCAGCAGCGAGCAAACTTCGGGACAGATCAATTCACCCCTCCACTTT. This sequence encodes CASSEQTSGQINSPLHF.

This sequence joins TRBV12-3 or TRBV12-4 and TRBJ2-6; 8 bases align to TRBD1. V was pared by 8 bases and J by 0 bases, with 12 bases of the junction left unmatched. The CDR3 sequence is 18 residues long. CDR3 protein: CASGLGDRTFSGANVLTF. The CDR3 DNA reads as TGTGCCAGCGGTCTCGGGGACAGGACTTTCTCTGGGGCCAACGTCCTGACTTTC.

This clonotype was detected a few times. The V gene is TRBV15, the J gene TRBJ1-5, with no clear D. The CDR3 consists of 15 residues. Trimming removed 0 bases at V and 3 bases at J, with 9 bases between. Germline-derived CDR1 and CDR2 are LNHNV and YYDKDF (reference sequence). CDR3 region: CATSRDRSNNQPQHF. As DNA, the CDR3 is TGTGCCACCAGCAGAGACCGCAGCAACAATCAGCCCCAGCATTTT.

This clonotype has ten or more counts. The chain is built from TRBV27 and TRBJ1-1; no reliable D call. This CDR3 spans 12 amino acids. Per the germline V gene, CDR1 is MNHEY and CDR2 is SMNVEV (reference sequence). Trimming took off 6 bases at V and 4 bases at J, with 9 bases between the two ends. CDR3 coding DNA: TGTGCCAGCAGCCAATTCGGCACTGAAGCTTTCTTT. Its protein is CASSQFGTEAFF.

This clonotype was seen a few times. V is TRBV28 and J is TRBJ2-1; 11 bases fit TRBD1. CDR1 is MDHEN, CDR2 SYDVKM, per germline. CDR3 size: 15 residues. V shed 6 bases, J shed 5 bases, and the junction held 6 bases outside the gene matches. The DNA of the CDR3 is TGTGCCAGCAGATTTCCGGGACAGGGGGACAATGAGCAGTTCTTC. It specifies CASRFPGQGDNEQFF. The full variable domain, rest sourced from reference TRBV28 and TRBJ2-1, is DVKVTQSSRYLVKRTGEKVFLECVQDMDHENMFWYRQDPGLGLRLIYFSYDVKMKEKGDIPEGYSVSREKKERFSLILESASTNQTSMYLCASRFPGQGDNEQFFGPGTRLTVL.

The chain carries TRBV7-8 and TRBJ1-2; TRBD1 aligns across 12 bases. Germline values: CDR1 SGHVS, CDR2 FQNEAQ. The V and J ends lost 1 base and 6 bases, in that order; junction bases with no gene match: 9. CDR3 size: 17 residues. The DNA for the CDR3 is TGTGCCAGCAGCTTAGTGGGGACAGGGGGCGTAGAGGATGGCTACACCTTC. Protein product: CASSLVGTGGVEDGYTF.

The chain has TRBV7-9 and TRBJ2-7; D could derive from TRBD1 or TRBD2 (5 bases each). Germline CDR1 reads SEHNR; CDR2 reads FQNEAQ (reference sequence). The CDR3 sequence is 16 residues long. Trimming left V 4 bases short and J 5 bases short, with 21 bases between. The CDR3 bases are TGTGCCAGCAGCTCCTACGTTGGGGGTGCATACGACGAGCAGTACGTC. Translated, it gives CASSSYVGGAYDEQYV.

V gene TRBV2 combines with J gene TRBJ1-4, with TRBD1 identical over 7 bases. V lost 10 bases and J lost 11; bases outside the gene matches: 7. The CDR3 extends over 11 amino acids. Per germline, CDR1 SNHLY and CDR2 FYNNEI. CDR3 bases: TGTGCCACCATAACAGGGGTGAAACTGTTTTTT. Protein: CATITGVKLFF.

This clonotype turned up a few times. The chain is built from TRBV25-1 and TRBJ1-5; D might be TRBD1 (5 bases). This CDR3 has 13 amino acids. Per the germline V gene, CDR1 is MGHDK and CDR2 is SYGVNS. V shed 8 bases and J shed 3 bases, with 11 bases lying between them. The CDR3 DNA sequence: TGTGCCAGCCAGACAGCTTTCAATCAGCCCCAGCATTTT. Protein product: CASQTAFNQPQHF.

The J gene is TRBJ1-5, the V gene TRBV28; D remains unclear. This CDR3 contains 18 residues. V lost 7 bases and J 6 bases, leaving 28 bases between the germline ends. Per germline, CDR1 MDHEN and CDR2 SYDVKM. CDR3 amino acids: CASTLGYGRAHWGQPQHF. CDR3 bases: TGTGCCAGCACCCTTGGGTACGGGAGGGCACACTGGGGTCAGCCCCAGCATTTT.

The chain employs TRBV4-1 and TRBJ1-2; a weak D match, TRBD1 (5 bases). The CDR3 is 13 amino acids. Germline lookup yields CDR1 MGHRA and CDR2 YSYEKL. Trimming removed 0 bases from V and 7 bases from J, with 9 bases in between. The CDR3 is CASSQDPGGGYTF. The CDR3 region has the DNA TGCGCCAGCAGCCAAGATCCCGGGGGTGGCTACACCTTC.

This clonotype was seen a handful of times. The CDR3 region has the DNA TGTGCCAGCAGTTACGGCGGTCAGGGAAATTCACCCCTCCACTTT. Its translation: CASSYGGQGNSPLHF. This chain joins TRBV6-5 and TRBJ1-6, with a tentative D call TRBD1 (5 bases). The length of the CDR3 is 15 residues. Trimming stripped 2 bases from V and 7 bases from J, with 12 bases between. Germline V gene lookup returns CDR1 MNHEY and CDR2 SVGAGI.

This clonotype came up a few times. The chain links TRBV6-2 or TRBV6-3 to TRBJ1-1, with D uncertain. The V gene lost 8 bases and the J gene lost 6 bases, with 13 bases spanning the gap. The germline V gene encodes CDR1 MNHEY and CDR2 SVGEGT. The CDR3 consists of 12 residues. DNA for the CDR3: TGTGCCAGCTCTTGGGGTAGCGCTGAAGCTTTCTTT. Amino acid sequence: CASSWGSAEAFF.

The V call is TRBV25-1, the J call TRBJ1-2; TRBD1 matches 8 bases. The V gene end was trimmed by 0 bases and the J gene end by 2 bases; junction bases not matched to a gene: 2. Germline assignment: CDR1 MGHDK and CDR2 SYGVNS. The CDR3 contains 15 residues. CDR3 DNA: TGTGCCAGCAGTGAATACTGGACAGGGAACTATGGCTACACCTTC. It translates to CASSEYWTGNYGYTF.

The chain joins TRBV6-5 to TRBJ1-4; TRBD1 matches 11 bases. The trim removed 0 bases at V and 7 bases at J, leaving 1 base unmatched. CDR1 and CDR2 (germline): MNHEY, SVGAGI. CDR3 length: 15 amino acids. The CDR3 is CASSYSGTGGEKLFF. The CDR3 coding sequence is TGTGCCAGCAGTTACTCTGGGACAGGGGGTGAAAAACTGTTTTTT.